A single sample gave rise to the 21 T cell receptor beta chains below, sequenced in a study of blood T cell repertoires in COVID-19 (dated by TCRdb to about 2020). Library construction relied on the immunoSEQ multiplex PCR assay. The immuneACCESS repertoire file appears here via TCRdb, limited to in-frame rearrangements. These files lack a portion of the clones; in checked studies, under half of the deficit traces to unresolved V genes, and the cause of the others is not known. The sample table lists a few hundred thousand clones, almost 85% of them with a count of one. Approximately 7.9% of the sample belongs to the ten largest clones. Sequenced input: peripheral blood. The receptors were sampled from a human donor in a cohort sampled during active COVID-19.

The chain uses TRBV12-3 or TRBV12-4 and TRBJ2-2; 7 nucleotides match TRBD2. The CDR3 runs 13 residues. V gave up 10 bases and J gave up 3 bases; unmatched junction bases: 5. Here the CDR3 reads CAIAAGDTGELFF. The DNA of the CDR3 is TGTGCCATAGCGGCGGGGGACACCGGGGAGCTGTTTTTT.

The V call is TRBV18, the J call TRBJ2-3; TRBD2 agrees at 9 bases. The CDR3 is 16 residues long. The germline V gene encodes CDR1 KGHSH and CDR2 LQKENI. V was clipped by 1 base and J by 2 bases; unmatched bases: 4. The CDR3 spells CASSPLTSGYTDTQYF. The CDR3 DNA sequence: TGTGCCAGCTCACCACTGACTAGCGGATACACAGATACGCAGTATTTT.

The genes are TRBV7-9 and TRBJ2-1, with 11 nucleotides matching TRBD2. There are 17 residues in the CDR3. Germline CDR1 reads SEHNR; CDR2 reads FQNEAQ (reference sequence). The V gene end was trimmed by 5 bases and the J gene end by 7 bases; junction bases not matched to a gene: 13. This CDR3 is CASSPFSLAGGTNEQFF. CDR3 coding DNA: TGTGCCAGCAGCCCCTTTAGTCTAGCGGGGGGAACAAATGAGCAGTTCTTC.

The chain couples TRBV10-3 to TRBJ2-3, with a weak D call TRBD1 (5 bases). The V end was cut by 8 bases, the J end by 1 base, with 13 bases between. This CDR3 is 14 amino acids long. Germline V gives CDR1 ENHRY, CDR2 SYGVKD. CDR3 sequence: CAIAVGAGTDTQYF. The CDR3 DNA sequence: TGTGCCATCGCAGTAGGGGCTGGCACAGATACGCAGTATTTT.

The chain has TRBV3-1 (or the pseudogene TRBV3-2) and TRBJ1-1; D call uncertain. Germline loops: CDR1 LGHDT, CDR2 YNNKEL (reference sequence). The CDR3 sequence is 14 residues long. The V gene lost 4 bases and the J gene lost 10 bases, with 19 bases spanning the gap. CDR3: CASSPQRGKFGAFF. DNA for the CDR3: TGTGCCAGCAGCCCGCAGCGGGGAAAGTTCGGAGCTTTCTTT.

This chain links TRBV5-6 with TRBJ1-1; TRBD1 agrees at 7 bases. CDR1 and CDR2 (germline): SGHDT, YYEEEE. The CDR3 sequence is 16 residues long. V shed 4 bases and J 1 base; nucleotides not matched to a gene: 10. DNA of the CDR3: TGTGCCAGCAGCCCCGGGACAGTGTTAGGGAACACTGAAGCTTTCTTT. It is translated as CASSPGTVLGNTEAFF.

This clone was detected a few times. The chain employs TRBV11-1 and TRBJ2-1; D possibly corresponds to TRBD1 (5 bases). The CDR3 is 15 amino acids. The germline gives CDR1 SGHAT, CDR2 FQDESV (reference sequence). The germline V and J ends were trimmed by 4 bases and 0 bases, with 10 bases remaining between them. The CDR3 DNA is TGTGCCAGCAGCTCACACCAGGGCTCCTACAATGAGCAGTTCTTC. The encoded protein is CASSSHQGSYNEQFF.

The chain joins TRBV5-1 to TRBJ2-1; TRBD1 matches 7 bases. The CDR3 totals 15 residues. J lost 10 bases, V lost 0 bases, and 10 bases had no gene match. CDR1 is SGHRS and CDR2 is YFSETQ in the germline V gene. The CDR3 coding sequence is TGCGCCAGCAGCTTGGCCCCGACAGGGCAGCAGGAGCAGTTCTTC. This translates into CASSLAPTGQQEQFF.

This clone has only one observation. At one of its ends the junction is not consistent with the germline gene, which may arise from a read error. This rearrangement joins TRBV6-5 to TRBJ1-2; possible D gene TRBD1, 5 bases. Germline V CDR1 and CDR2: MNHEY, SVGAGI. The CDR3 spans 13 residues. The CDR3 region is CASSDSGGRGYTF. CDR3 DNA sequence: TGTGCCAGCAGTGACTCGGGGGGAAGGGGCTACACCTTC.

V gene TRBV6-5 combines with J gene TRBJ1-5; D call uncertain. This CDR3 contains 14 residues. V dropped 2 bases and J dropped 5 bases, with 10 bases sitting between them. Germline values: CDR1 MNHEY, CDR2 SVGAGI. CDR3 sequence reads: CASSYRFGDQPQHF. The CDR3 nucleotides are TGTGCCAGCAGTTACCGGTTCGGGGATCAGCCCCAGCATTTT.

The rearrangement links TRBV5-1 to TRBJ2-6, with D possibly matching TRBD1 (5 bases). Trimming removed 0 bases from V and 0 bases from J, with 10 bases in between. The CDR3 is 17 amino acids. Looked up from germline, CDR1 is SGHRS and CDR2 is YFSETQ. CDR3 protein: CASSLVTVDSGANVLTF. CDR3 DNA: TGCGCCAGCAGCTTGGTGACAGTTGACTCTGGGGCCAACGTCCTGACTTTC.

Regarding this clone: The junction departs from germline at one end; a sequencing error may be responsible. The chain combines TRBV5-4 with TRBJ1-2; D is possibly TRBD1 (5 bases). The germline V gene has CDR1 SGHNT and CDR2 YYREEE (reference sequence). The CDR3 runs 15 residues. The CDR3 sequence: CASSLSGSGTYVYTF. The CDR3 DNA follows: TGTGCCAGCAGCTTAAGTGGGAGCGGGACTTATGTCTACACCTTC. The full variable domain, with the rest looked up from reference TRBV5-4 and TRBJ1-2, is ETGVTQSPTHLIKTRGQQVTLRCSSQSGHNTVSWYQQALGQGPQFIFQYYREEENGRGNFPPRFSGLQFPNYSSELNVNALELDDSALYLCASSLSGSGTYVYTFGSGTRLTVV.

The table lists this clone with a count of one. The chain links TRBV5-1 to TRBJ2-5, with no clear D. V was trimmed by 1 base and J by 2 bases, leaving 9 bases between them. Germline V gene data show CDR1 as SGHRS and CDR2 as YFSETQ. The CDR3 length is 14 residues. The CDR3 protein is CASSLSTKQETQYF. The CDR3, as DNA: TGCGCCAGCAGCTTGTCGACAAAGCAAGAGACCCAGTACTTC.

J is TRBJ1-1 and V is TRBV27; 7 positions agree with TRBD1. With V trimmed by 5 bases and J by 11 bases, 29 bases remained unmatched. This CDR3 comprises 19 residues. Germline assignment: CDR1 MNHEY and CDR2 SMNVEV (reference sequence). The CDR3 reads CASSPRTGLRMNRRVGAFF. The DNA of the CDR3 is TGTGCCAGCAGTCCTCGGACAGGTTTGCGGATGAATCGACGGGTTGGTGCTTTCTTT.

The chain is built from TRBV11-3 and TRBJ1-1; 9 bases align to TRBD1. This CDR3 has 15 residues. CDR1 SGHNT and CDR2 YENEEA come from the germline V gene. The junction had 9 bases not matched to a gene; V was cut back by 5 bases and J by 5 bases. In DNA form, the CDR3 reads TGTGCCAGCAGCCCCCCGGGACAGGGAAGGACTGAAGCTTTCTTT. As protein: CASSPPGQGRTEAFF.

The CDR3 spells CASSLSRGASSYEQYF. The CDR3 bases are TGCGCCAGCAGCCTCTCGCGGGGTGCCAGCTCCTACGAGCAGTACTTC. The chain is built from TRBV4-1 and TRBJ2-7, with D tentatively TRBD2 (6 bases). V was clipped by 4 bases and J by 0 bases, with 16 bases between them. CDR1 is MGHRA, CDR2 YSYEKL, per germline. This CDR3 is built from 16 residues.

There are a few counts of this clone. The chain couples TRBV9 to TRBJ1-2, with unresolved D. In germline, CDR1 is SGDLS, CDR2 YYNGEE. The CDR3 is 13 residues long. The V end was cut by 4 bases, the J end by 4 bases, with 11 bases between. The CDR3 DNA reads TGTGCCAGCAGCATAGGCAGCGTCTATGGCTACACCTTC. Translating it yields CASSIGSVYGYTF.

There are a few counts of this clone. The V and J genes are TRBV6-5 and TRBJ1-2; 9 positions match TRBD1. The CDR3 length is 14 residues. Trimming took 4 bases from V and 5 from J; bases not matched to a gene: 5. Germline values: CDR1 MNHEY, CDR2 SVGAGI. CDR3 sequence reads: CASSFSDRGYGYTF. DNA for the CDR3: TGTGCCAGCAGTTTCTCTGACAGGGGGTATGGCTACACCTTC.

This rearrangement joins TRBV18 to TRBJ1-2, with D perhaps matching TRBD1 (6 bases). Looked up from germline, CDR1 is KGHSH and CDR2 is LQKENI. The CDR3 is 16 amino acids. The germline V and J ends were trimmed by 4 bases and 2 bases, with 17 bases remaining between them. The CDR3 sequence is CASSLLPGGRNYGYTF. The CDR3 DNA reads TGTGCCAGCTCACTTCTCCCCGGGGGGCGCAACTATGGCTACACCTTC.

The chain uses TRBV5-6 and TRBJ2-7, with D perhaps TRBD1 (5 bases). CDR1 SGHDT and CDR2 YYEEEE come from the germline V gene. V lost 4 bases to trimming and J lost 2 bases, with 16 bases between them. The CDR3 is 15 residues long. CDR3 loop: CASSPLDLGAYEQYF. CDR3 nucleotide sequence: TGTGCCAGCAGCCCATTAGACTTAGGGGCCTACGAGCAGTACTTC.

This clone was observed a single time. Here the CDR3 reads CASSLGNYRAEAFF. The CDR3 bases are TGCGCCAGCAGCTTGGGGAACTACAGGGCTGAAGCTTTCTTT. The gene calls are TRBV5-1 and TRBJ1-1; D might be TRBD1 (6 bases). Germline V gene data show CDR1 as SGHRS and CDR2 as YFSETQ. The ends were cut back, 0 bases at V and 6 bases at J, with 12 bases in the middle. The CDR3 consists of 14 residues.